One and the same sample provided the 18 T cell receptor beta chains below, sequenced in a study of technical replicates of blood from a handful of donors (TCRdb year 2017). Library preparation employed the immunoSEQ multiplex PCR assay. Not all clones reach the TCRdb copy of this immuneACCESS table, which keeps in-frame sequences only. Checked studies attribute under half of the gap to unresolved V genes and leave the rest unexplained. Present in this sample are fewer than 95,000 clones, 90% to 95% of which were seen just once. Approximately 0.25% of the sample is held by the ten biggest clonotypes. Sequenced sample: T cells isolated from PBMCs. These receptors all come from a human donor in good health.

The chain couples TRBV27 to TRBJ2-3; perhaps TRBD2 as D (5 bases). The CDR3 consists of 14 residues. From germline, CDR1 is MNHEY and CDR2 SMNVEV (reference sequence). V gave up 5 bases and J gave up 6 bases, with 15 bases separating them. For the CDR3, the DNA is TGTGCCAGCAGTCCCCGGACTGGGCAGGATACGCAGTATTTT. It is translated as CASSPRTGQDTQYF.

This chain uses TRBV5-8 with TRBJ2-4, with D possibly matching TRBD2 (5 bases). CDR1 is SGHTS and CDR2 is YDEGEE in the germline V gene. The CDR3 contains 14 residues. The V and J ends lost 4 bases and 0 bases respectively, with 8 bases between them. For the CDR3, the DNA is TGTGCCAGCAGCCGACGGGGAGCCAAAAACATTCAGTACTTC. Its translation is CASSRRGAKNIQYF.

The rearrangement joins TRBV10-1 to TRBJ1-2, with 8 bases matching TRBD1. Germline assignment: CDR1 WNHNN and CDR2 SYGVQD (reference sequence). The CDR3 runs to 13 residues. Trimming removed 3 bases from V and 5 bases from J; junction bases left unmatched: 2. The CDR3 DNA reads TGCGCCAGCAGTGACCACAGGGGGTATGGCTACACCTTC. Amino acid sequence: CASSDHRGYGYTF.

V usage is TRBV15 and J usage is TRBJ2-3; no clear D gene. Trimming took off 0 bases at V and 4 bases at J, with 5 bases between the two ends. The CDR3 has 13 residues. Germline assignment: CDR1 LNHNV and CDR2 YYDKDF (reference sequence). The CDR3 DNA sequence: TGTGCCACCAGCAGAGATCCGGCAGATACGCAGTATTTT. Its translation: CATSRDPADTQYF.

This CDR3 reads CAFDLWGQSLRNTIYF. The CDR3, as DNA: TGTGCCTTCGATCTTTGGGGACAGTCCCTAAGAAACACCATATATTTT. The chain is built from TRBV21-1 and TRBJ1-3; the D call of TRBD1 is as the table states it, not checked on the DNA. TRBV21-1 is a pseudogene locus. There are 16 residues in the CDR3.

The table lists this clone with a count of one. CDR3 in amino acids: CASSYWERRTGELFF. The CDR3 nucleotides read TGTGCCAGCAGTTATTGGGAGCGCCGGACCGGGGAGCTGTTTTTT. The chain combines TRBV6-5 with TRBJ2-2; D may be TRBD2 (5 bases). Deletions cut 3 bases from V and 5 bases from J, with 13 bases between. CDR3 size: 15 residues. Germline V gene lookup returns CDR1 MNHEY and CDR2 SVGAGI.

This clone was seen once. The chain is built from TRBV13 and TRBJ2-6, with D maybe TRBD1 (6 bases). Between the trimmed V and J ends, which lost 3 bases and 4 bases, there was a span of 22 bases. The length of the CDR3 is 19 residues. From germline, CDR1 is PRHDT and CDR2 FYEKMQ (reference sequence). In DNA, the CDR3 is TGTGCCAGCAGCTTTCCACCGGGACACGGTTTCTCGGGGGCCAACGTCCTGACTTTC. Protein: CASSFPPGHGFSGANVLTF.

This clone was counted a single time. J is TRBJ2-1 and V is TRBV5-1; TRBD1 matches at 10 bases. CDR3 length equals 18 residues. The V gene end was trimmed by 3 bases and the J gene end by 3 bases; junction bases not matched to a gene: 12. Looked up from germline, CDR1 is SGHRS and CDR2 is YFSETQ. As DNA, the CDR3 is TGCGCCAGCAGCTCCGGGACAGGGGCCCCCTCAGTCTACAATGAGCAGTTCTTC. This sequence encodes CASSSGTGAPSVYNEQFF.

This clone appeared a single time. The rearrangement uses TRBV7-2 and TRBJ2-7, with TRBD2 identical over 11 bases. The CDR3 has 16 residues. The V segment lost 6 bases and the J segment 0 bases; nucleotides outside the gene matches: 7. Germline V gene lookup returns CDR1 SGHTA and CDR2 FQGNSA. The CDR3 sequence: CASSQRLAGSSYEQYF. The CDR3 coding sequence is TGTGCCAGCAGTCAGAGACTAGCGGGGAGCTCCTACGAGCAGTACTTC. The full variable domain, with the rest looked up from reference TRBV7-2 and TRBJ2-7, is GAGVSQSPSNKVTEKGKDVELRCDPISGHTALYWYRQSLGQGLEFLIYFQGNSAPDKSGLPSDRFSAERTGGSVSTLTIQRTQQEDSAVYLCASSQRLAGSSYEQYFGPGTRLTVT.

V is TRBV2 and J is TRBJ2-5; 11 bases map to TRBD2. Per the germline V gene, CDR1 is SNHLY and CDR2 is FYNNEI. Trimming at V came to 0 bases and at J to 0 bases, leaving 6 bases not matched to a gene. CDR3 size: 18 residues. The CDR3: CASSEASGGGLYQETQYF. The CDR3 DNA is TGTGCCAGCAGTGAAGCTAGCGGGGGGGGTTTATACCAAGAGACCCAGTACTTC.

The V call is TRBV11-3, the J call TRBJ2-3; D is possibly TRBD2 (5 bases). With 3 bases removed from V and 4 bases from J, the gap between germline ends came to 11 bases. The CDR3 spans 14 residues. CDR1 is SGHNT and CDR2 is YENEEA in the germline V gene. CDR3 in amino acids: CASSFGRASDTQYF. CDR3 nucleotide sequence: TGTGCCAGCAGCTTCGGGCGGGCCTCAGATACGCAGTATTTT. Drawing the rest from reference TRBV11-3 and TRBJ2-3, the complete variable domain is EAGVVQSPRYKIIEKKQPVAFWCNPISGHNTLYWYLQNLGQGPELLIRYENEEAVDDSQLPKDRFSAERLKGVDSTLKIQPAELGDSAVYLCASSFGRASDTQYFGPGTRLTVL.

The DNA of the CDR3 is TGTGCCAGCAGCCAAAGGGAGGGCACAGATACGCAGTATTTT. It yields the protein CASSQREGTDTQYF. The V gene is TRBV4-2, the J gene TRBJ2-3; a possible D gene is TRBD2 (6 bases). Trimming removed 2 bases at V and 1 base at J, with 7 bases between. The CDR3 is 14 amino acids. Germline CDR1 LGHNA, CDR2 YNFKEQ.

The rearrangement joins TRBV7-9 to TRBJ2-5; tentatively, D is TRBD2 (6 bases). V lost 5 bases and J 5 bases, leaving 18 bases between the germline ends. The CDR3 has 15 residues. CDR1 is SEHNR, CDR2 FQNEAQ, per germline (reference sequence). This chain's CDR3 is CASSPGPSGWETQYF. The DNA for the CDR3 is TGTGCCAGCAGCCCCGGGCCCAGCGGGTGGGAGACCCAGTACTTC.

The chain couples TRBV18 to TRBJ2-2; 10 nucleotides line up with TRBD1. The V gene end was trimmed by 2 bases and the J gene end by 2 bases; junction bases not matched to a gene: 5. The CDR3 consists of 17 residues. The germline gives CDR1 KGHSH, CDR2 LQKENI. The CDR3 spells CASSPFGTGANTGELFF. In nucleotides, the CDR3 is TGTGCCAGCTCACCATTCGGGACAGGGGCCAACACCGGGGAGCTGTTTTTT.

The chain couples TRBV14 to TRBJ2-7; weak D call: TRBD2 (5 bases). Germline V gene data show CDR1 as SGHDN and CDR2 as FVKESK. Trimming took 3 bases from V and 7 from J, leaving 10 bases between them. The length of the CDR3 is 12 residues. The CDR3: CASSHGLGEQYF. DNA for the CDR3: TGTGCCAGCAGCCATGGACTTGGGGAGCAGTACTTC.

V gene TRBV27 combines with J gene TRBJ2-7; 8 positions match TRBD1. The ends lost 2 bases at V and 5 bases at J; junction bases unmatched: 2. The CDR3 covers 13 residues. The germline V gene has CDR1 MNHEY and CDR2 SMNVEV (reference sequence). The CDR3 loop reads CASSLGTGHEQYF. CDR3 in DNA: TGTGCCAGCAGTTTAGGGACAGGTCACGAGCAGTACTTC.

The gene calls are TRBV29-1 and TRBJ2-1; TRBD1 matches at 8 bases. CDR1 is SQVTM, CDR2 ANQGSEA, per germline. CDR3 length: 16 residues. V was pared by 7 bases and J by 8 bases, with 19 bases of the junction left unmatched. The CDR3 loop reads CSESLWDRPKGDEQFF. CDR3 coding DNA: TGCAGCGAGAGTCTCTGGGACAGGCCGAAGGGGGATGAGCAGTTCTTC.

The gene calls are TRBV4-1 and TRBJ1-6; D is possibly TRBD1 (6 bases). Germline values: CDR1 MGHRA, CDR2 YSYEKL. Trimming removed 5 bases at V and 14 bases at J, with 25 bases between. The CDR3 consists of 16 residues. CDR3 in amino acids: CASSFQRDTPSRALHF. The CDR3, as DNA: TGCGCCAGCAGCTTCCAGAGGGACACTCCTTCTAGGGCCCTCCACTTT.